This T cell receptor (beta chain) was identified during a study of CD8 T cells in ankylosing spondylitis. Findings of the study overall: Certain motif variants had earlier appeared in reactive arthritis synovial fluid and blood. The clones that were linked to disease were reported to be significantly enriched in matched synovial fluid samples from ankylosing spondylitis patients. A TCR beta motif of eight highly homologous variants appeared characteristic of ankylosing spondylitis blood.

Construction of TCR beta libraries was performed using quantitative 5'-RACE with molecular barcodes. TCRdb re-called the 5' RACE reads with MiXCR, one entry per CDR3 protein. The sample has about 300,000 distinct CDR3 sequences, around 20% seen once; the top ten hold roughly 4%. About this clonotype itself: Its antigen is currently unknown.

From germline, CDR1 is DFQATT and CDR2 SNEGSKA (reference sequence). This CDR3 is 15 amino acids long. J gave up 4 bases and V 0 bases, and 6 bases lay outside the gene matches. This chain connects TRBV20-1 to TRBJ2-7, with 10 bases lining up with TRBD2. The clonotype comes from a female donor with ankylosing spondylitis or in good health (not recorded which). Sequencing was done on a sample of blood, either unsorted or a sorted T cell fraction (not recorded which). The CDR3 DNA is TGCAGTGCTAGAGAATCTACTAGCGGGAAGTACGAGCAGTACTTC. Translated: CSARESTSGKYEQYF.